A single sample is the source of the 17 T cell receptor beta chains below, sequenced in a study of early stage breast cancer tumors (dated by TCRdb to about 2017). The library was made by the immunoSEQ multiplex PCR assay. Here the immuneACCESS table is served through TCRdb, limited to in-frame sequences with V and J called. Missing clones are a known gap in these copies; in checked studies unresolved V genes cover under half, and the rest lacks a known reason. The sample records tens of thousands of clones, over 65% of which are singletons. The top ten hold roughly 3.4% of the sample. The sample was blood. The receptors come from a person under 45 with breast cancer.

The chain uses TRBV18 and TRBJ2-3; D possibly matches TRBD1 or TRBD2 (5 bases each). Germline V CDR1 and CDR2: KGHSH, LQKENI. Trimming stripped 1 base from V and 3 bases from J, with 17 bases between. This CDR3 spans 17 amino acids. CDR3 residues: CASSPLWGSSPTDTQYF. CDR3 sequence (DNA): TGTGCCAGCTCACCACTTTGGGGGTCATCACCGACAGATACGCAGTATTTT.

The V gene is TRBV6-4, the J gene TRBJ2-7; 9 bases are a match to TRBD2. This CDR3 spans 15 amino acids. The germline V gene has CDR1 MRHNA and CDR2 SNTAGT. Trimming removed 3 bases from V and 4 bases from J; junction bases left unmatched: 7. In nucleotides, the CDR3 is TGTGCCAGCAGTGAAGCAGCGGGAGGTATTTACGAGCAGTACTTC. It is translated as CASSEAAGGIYEQYF.

The chain couples TRBV5-1 to TRBJ2-5; weak D call: TRBD1 (5 bases). With 2 bases removed from V and 1 base from J, the gap between germline ends came to 9 bases. Germline CDR1 and CDR2: SGHRS and YFSETQ. The CDR3 is 14 amino acids. The DNA for the CDR3 is TGCGCCAGCAGCTTAACAGGTTTCCAAGAGACCCAGTACTTC. Translation: CASSLTGFQETQYF.

The chain couples TRBV5-1 to TRBJ2-7, with D maybe TRBD1 (5 bases). Germline V gene data show CDR1 as SGHRS and CDR2 as YFSETQ. The CDR3 contains 13 residues. V was shortened by 1 base and J by 3 bases, with 8 bases between the two germline ends. The DNA for the CDR3 is TGCGCCAGCAGCTTGCTAAGGGGCTACGAGCAGTACTTC. The encoded protein is CASSLLRGYEQYF. Full variable domain (rest looked up from reference TRBV5-1 and TRBJ2-7): KAGVTQTPRYLIKTRGQQVTLSCSPISGHRSVSWYQQTPGQGLQFLFEYFSETQRNKGNFPGRFSGRQFSNSRSEMNVSTLELGDSALYLCASSLLRGYEQYFGPGTRLTVT.

This chain uses TRBV19 with TRBJ2-7; D is uncertain. The germline V and J ends were trimmed by 0 bases and 5 bases, with 8 bases remaining between them. CDR3 length equals 13 residues. Germline-derived CDR1 and CDR2 are LNHDA and SQIVND (reference sequence). CDR3 loop: CASSIDSQNEQYF. DNA of the CDR3: TGTGCCAGTAGTATAGACAGTCAGAACGAGCAGTACTTC.

This clone has only a few counts. V gene TRBV27 combines with J gene TRBJ2-2; 11 bases are a match to TRBD2. Unmatched junction bases numbered 3, after V lost 7 bases and J lost 2 bases. CDR1 MNHEY and CDR2 SMNVEV come from the germline V gene (reference sequence). The CDR3 is 15 amino acids. The CDR3 nucleotides read TGTGCCAGCATGGGACTAGCGGCAAACACCGGGGAGCTGTTTTTT. This gives the protein CASMGLAANTGELFF.

V and J are TRBV20-1 and TRBJ2-1; D is undetermined. The V gene lost 5 bases and the J gene lost 10 bases, with 12 bases spanning the gap. The CDR3 totals 11 residues. Germline V gives CDR1 DFQATT, CDR2 SNEGSKA (reference sequence). The CDR3 loop is CSAYAEWEQFF. The CDR3 DNA follows: TGCAGTGCTTACGCGGAATGGGAGCAGTTCTTC.

J is TRBJ1-5 and V is TRBV29-1; 11 bases align to TRBD1. CDR3 length: 13 residues. V lost 7 bases, J lost 4 bases, and 3 bases stayed unmatched. Per the germline V gene, CDR1 is SQVTM and CDR2 is ANQGSEA. CDR3 residues: CSGGQGANQPQHF. The CDR3 nucleotides read TGCAGCGGTGGACAGGGGGCGAATCAGCCCCAGCATTTT.

The V call is TRBV7-9, the J call TRBJ2-7; TRBD2 matches at 9 bases. There are 13 residues in the CDR3. The trim removed 8 bases at V and 6 bases at J, leaving 8 bases unmatched. The germline CDR1 and CDR2 sequences are SEHNR and FQNEAQ (reference sequence). The DNA for the CDR3 is TGTGCCAGCGAGGGGCGGGAGGGCCGCGAGCAGTACTTC. It is translated as CASEGREGREQYF.

The chain uses TRBV27 and TRBJ2-7, with 10 bases lining up with TRBD1. CDR1 MNHEY and CDR2 SMNVEV come from the germline V gene (reference sequence). The junction had 9 bases not matched to a gene; V was cut back by 7 bases and J by 6 bases. The CDR3 covers 14 residues. In DNA, the CDR3 is TGTGCCAGCAACCCCGGGACAGGGGTCCCCGAGCAGTACTTC. Amino acid sequence: CASNPGTGVPEQYF.

The gene calls are TRBV10-1 and TRBJ2-7; weak D call: TRBD2 (5 bases). Germline CDR1 and CDR2: WNHNN and SYGVQD (reference sequence). This CDR3 has 14 residues. Trimming cost V 5 bases and J 2 bases, with 13 bases left between them. In DNA, the CDR3 is TGCGCCAGCAGTCCTAGCCCCGGGACCTACGAGCAGTACTTC. It translates to CASSPSPGTYEQYF.

This chain joins TRBV4-1 and TRBJ1-1, with 9 bases aligning to TRBD1. J gave up 4 bases and V 0 bases, and 12 bases lay outside the gene matches. The CDR3 totals 18 residues. Germline V gene data show CDR1 as MGHRA and CDR2 as YSYEKL. Here the CDR3 DNA reads TGCGCCAGCAGCCAAGATAAGGACAGGGGTTGGGGGGCCACTGAAGCTTTCTTT. Protein sequence: CASSQDKDRGWGATEAFF.

The chain has TRBV19 and TRBJ2-2; D gene uncertain. Trimming removed 8 bases at V and 0 bases at J, with 10 bases between. In germline, CDR1 is LNHDA, CDR2 SQIVND (reference sequence). This CDR3 has 14 residues. Here the CDR3 DNA reads TGTGCCAGTGGGGTCGCGGCGAACACCGGGGAGCTGTTTTTT. Protein: CASGVAANTGELFF.

This clone has just one count. V gene TRBV29-1 combines with J gene TRBJ2-2; TRBD2 matches 8 bases. J was trimmed by 3 bases and V by 1 base; bases with no gene match: 4. CDR3 length: 15 amino acids. Germline values: CDR1 SQVTM, CDR2 ANQGSEA. CDR3 sequence: CSVEARGGHTGELFF. The DNA of the CDR3 is TGCAGCGTTGAAGCCCGGGGGGGGCACACCGGGGAGCTGTTTTTT.

This clone has more than one count but fewer than ten. This chain joins TRBV19 and TRBJ1-5; tentatively, D is TRBD1 (6 bases). V lost 7 bases, J lost 2 bases, and 15 bases lay in between. The CDR3 consists of 15 residues. Germline V gene sequence: CDR1 LNHDA, CDR2 SQIVND (reference sequence). Here the CDR3 reads CASNQGTRGNQPQHF. In DNA, the CDR3 is TGTGCCAGTAACCAGGGGACGCGTGGCAATCAGCCCCAGCATTTT.

The gene calls are TRBV5-4 and TRBJ2-2; either TRBD1 or TRBD2 may supply D (5 bases each). The CDR3 extends over 15 amino acids. Trimming took off 4 bases at V and 7 bases at J, with 17 bases between the two ends. Germline-derived CDR1 and CDR2 are SGHNT and YYREEE (reference sequence). CDR3 sequence reads: CASSPGTAGGGELFF. CDR3 DNA: TGTGCCAGCAGCCCCGGGACGGCAGGAGGCGGGGAGCTGTTTTTT.

The CDR3 spells CASSAERGRAKNIQYF. CDR3 bases: TGTGCCAGCAGCGCCGAGCGGGGCCGAGCCAAAAACATTCAGTACTTC. The chain has TRBV9 and TRBJ2-4, with 7 positions matching TRBD2. CDR1 and CDR2 from the germline V gene are SGDLS and YYNGEE. The CDR3 consists of 16 residues. V was clipped by 3 bases and J by 0 bases; unmatched bases: 6.